Given below is one T cell receptor (beta chain) in context. As originally analysed: Reference gene primer amplification gave estimated nucleated cell counts. The assay was immunoSEQ multiplex PCR, and TCRdb's table has in-frame clones only and misses some. V, J and clone size reflect that table, while D and trimming were determined from the DNA. The table has about 160,000 clones, approximately 86% seen once; the top ten hold less than 20%. These data are taken from a study of blood T cell repertoires in COVID-19. About the study: Acute and convalescent COVID-19 specimens originated in the United States, Italy and Spain.

Trimming left V 3 bases short and J 6 bases short, with 12 bases between. This CDR3 contains 13 residues. Two negative PCRs, clearance, or symptom resolution had been documented for recovered Cohort 3 donors. The sequence was collected from a man aged 55 to 70 who had recovered from COVID-19. Source material: PBMCs or T cells enriched from blood (not recorded which). V is TRBV12-3 or TRBV12-4 and J is TRBJ2-7; D is ambiguous. CDR3 in amino acids: CASSLTPGTEQYF. The CDR3 region has the DNA TGTGCCAGCAGTTTGACACCCGGTACCGAGCAGTACTTC.